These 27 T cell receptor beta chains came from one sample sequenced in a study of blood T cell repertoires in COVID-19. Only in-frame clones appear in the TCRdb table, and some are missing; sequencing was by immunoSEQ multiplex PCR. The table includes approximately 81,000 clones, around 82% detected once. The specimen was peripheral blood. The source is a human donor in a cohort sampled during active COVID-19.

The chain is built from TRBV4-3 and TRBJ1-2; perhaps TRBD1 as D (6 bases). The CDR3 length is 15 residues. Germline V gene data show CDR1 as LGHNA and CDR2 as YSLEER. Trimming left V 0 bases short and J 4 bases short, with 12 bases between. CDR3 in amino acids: CASSQDVRGGYGYTF. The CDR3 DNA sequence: TGCGCCAGCAGCCAAGACGTCAGGGGCGGCTATGGCTACACCTTC.

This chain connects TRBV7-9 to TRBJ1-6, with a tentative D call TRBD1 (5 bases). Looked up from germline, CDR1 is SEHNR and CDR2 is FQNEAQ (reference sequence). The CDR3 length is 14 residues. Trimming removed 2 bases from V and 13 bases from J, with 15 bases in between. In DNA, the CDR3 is TGTGCCAGCAGCTTAAAGGACAAAGTATCGCCCCTCCACTTT. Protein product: CASSLKDKVSPLHF.

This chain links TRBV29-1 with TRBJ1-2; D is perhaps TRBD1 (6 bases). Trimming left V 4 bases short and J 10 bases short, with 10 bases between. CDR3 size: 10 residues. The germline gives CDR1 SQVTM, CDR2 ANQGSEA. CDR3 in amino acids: CSVGGQPYTF. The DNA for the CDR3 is TGCAGCGTTGGGGGGCAGCCCTACACCTTC. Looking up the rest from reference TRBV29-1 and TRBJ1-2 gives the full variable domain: SAVISQKPSRDICQRGTSLTIQCQVDSQVTMMFWYRQQPGQSLTLIATANQGSEATYESGFVIDKFPISRPNLTFSTLTVSNMSPEDSSIYLCSVGGQPYTFGSGTRLTVV.

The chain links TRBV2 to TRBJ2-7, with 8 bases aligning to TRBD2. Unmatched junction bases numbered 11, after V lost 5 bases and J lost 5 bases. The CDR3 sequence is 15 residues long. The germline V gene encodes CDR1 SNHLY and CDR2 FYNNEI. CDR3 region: CASSNLAGGRHEQYF. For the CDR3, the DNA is TGTGCCAGCAGTAATCTAGCGGGCGGAAGGCACGAGCAGTACTTC.

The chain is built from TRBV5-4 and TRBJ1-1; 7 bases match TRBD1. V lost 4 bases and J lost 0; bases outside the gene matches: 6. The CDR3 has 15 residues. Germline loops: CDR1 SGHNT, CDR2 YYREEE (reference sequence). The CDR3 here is CASSRQGGVNTEAFF. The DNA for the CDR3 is TGTGCCAGCAGCAGGCAGGGGGGCGTGAACACTGAAGCTTTCTTT.

CDR3 sequence (DNA): TGCGCCAGCAGCCCTAGGGAATCGGACAGAAATTCACCCCTCCACTTT. Its translation is CASSPRESDRNSPLHF. The chain links TRBV5-1 to TRBJ1-6; perhaps TRBD1 as D (6 bases). The germline V gene has CDR1 SGHRS and CDR2 YFSETQ. V gave up 4 bases and J gave up 7 bases, with 18 bases separating them. The length of the CDR3 is 16 residues.

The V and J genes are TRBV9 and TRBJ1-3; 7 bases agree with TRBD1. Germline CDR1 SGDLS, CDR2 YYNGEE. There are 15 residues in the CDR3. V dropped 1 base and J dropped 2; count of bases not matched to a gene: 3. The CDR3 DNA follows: TGTGCCAGCAGCGTATCCCAGGGGGCTGGAAACACCATATATTTT. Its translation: CASSVSQGAGNTIYF.

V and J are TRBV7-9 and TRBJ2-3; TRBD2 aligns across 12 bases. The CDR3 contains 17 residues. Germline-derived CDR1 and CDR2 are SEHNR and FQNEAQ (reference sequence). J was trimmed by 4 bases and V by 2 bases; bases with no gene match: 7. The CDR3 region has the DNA TGTGCCAGCAGCTTAAACCCACTAGCGGGGGGCGCAGATACGCAGTATTTT. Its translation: CASSLNPLAGGADTQYF.

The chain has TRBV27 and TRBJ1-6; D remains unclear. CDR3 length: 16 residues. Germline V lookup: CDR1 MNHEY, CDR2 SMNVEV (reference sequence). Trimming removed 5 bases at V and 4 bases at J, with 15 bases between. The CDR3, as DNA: TGTGCCAGCAGTATTGACGCGGCCGGTTATAATTCACCCCTCCACTTT. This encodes CASSIDAAGYNSPLHF.

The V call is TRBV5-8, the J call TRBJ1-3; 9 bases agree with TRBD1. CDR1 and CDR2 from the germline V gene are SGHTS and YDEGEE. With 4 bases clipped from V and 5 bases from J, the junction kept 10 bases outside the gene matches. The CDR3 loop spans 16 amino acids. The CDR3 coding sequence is TGTGCCAGCAGCAGCCGGGGACAGGGCCGAAGAAACACCATATATTTT. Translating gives CASSSRGQGRRNTIYF.

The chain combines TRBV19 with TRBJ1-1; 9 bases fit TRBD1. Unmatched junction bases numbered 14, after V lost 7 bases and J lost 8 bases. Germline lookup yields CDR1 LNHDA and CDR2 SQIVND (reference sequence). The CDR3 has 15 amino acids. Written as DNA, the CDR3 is TGTGCCAGTATCCCCTACGGGACAGGGCAAAGGGAAGCTTTCTTT. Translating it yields CASIPYGTGQREAFF.

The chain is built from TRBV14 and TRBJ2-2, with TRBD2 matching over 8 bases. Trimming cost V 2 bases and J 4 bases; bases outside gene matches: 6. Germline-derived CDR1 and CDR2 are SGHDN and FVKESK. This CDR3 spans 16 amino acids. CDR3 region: CASSQRGGAFTGELFF. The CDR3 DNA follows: TGTGCCAGCAGCCAACGGGGGGGTGCGTTCACCGGGGAGCTGTTTTTT.

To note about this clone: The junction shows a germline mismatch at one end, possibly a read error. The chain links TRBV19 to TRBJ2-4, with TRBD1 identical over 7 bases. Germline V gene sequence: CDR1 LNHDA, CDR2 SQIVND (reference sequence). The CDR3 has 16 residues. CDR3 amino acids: CASSLDRGLGFDIQHF. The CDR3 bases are TGTGCCAGTAGTCTCGATAGGGGGCTCGGGTTCGACATTCAACACTTC.

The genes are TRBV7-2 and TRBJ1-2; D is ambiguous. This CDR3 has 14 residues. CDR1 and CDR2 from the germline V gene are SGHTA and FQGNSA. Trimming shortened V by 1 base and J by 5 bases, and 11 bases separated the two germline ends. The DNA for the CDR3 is TGTGCCAGCAGCTTAGGTCCAGGTGGATATGGCTACACCTTC. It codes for CASSLGPGGYGYTF.

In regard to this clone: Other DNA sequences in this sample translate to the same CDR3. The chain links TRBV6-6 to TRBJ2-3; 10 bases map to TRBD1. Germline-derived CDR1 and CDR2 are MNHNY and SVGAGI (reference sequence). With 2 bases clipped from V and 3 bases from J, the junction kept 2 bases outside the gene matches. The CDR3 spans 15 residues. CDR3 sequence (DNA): TGTGCCAGCAGTTACGGGACAGGGGATACAGATACGCAGTATTTT. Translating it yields CASSYGTGDTDTQYF.

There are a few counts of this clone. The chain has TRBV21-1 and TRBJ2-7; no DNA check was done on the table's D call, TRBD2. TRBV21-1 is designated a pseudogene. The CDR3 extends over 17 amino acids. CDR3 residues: CASSPMGIAGGSYEQYF. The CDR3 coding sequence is TGTGCCAGCAGCCCTATGGGAATAGCGGGGGGTTCCTACGAGCAGTACTTC.

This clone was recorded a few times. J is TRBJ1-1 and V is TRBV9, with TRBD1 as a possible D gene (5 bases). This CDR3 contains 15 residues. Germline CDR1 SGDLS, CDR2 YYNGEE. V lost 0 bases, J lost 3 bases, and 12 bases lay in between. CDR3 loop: CASSVGGDPYTEAFF. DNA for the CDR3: TGTGCCAGCAGCGTAGGGGGGGATCCCTACACTGAAGCTTTCTTT.

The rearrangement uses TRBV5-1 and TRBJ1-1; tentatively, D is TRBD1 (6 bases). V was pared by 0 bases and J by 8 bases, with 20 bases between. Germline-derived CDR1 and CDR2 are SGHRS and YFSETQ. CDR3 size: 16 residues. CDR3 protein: CASSLGSTTGTSEAFF. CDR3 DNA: TGCGCCAGCAGCTTGGGCTCAACTACCGGGACATCGGAAGCTTTCTTT.

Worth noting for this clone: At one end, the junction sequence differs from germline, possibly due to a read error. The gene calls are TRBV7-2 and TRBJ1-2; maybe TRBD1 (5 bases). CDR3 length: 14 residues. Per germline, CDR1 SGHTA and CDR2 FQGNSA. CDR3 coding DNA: TGTGCCAGCAGCCTAGGAACCGGGACTTTCACCGGGAACTTC. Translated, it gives CASSLGTGTFTGNF.

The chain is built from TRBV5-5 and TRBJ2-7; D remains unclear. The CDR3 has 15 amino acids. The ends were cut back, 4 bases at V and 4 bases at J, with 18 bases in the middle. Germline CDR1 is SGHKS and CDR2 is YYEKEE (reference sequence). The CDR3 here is CASSRRIAAEYEQYF. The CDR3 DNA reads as TGTGCCAGCAGCCGCCGGATCGCCGCGGAATACGAGCAGTACTTC.

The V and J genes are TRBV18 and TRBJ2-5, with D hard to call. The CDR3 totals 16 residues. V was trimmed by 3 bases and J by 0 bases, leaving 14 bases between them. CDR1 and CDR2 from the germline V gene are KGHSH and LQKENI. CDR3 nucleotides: TGTGCCAGCTCACCCACCCCTCCTACGAACCAAGAGACCCAGTACTTC. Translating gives CASSPTPPTNQETQYF. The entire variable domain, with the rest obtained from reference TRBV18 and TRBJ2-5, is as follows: NAGVMQNPRHLVRRRGQEARLRCSPMKGHSHVYWYRQLPEEGLKFMVYLQKENIIDESGMPKERFSAEFPKEGPSILRIQQVVRGDSAAYFCASSPTPPTNQETQYFGPGTRLLVL.

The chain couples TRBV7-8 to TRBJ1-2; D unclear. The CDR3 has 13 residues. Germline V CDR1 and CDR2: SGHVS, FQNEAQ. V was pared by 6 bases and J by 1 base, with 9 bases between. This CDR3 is CASRRDVNYGYTF. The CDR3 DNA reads TGTGCCAGCAGGAGGGATGTTAACTATGGCTACACCTTC.

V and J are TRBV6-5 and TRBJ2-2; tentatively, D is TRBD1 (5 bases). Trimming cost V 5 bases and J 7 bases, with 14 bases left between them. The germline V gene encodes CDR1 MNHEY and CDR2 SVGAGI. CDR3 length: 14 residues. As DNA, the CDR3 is TGTGCCAGCAGTCAGTTAGGGGCGAGCGGGGAGCTGTTTTTT. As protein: CASSQLGASGELFF.

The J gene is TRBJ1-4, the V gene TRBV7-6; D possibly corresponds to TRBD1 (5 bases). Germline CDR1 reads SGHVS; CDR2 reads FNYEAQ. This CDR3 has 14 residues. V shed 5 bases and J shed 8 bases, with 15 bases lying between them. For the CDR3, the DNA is TGTGCCAGCAGCCCATCACAGGTTAACGAAAAACTGTTTTTT. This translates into CASSPSQVNEKLFF.

Written as DNA, the CDR3 is TGTGCCAGCAGCCGGGACACCCACTATGGCTACACCTTC. It specifies CASSRDTHYGYTF. J is TRBJ1-2 and V is TRBV28; TRBD1 might be the D (6 bases). Germline V gene lookup returns CDR1 MDHEN and CDR2 SYDVKM. Trimming left V 6 bases short and J 3 bases short, with 11 bases between. The CDR3 is 13 amino acids.

DNA of the CDR3: TGTGCCAGCGCCGCCGGGGGGGGCCCTGTCGAGCAGTACTTC. Protein sequence: CASAAGGGPVEQYF. V is TRBV6-5 and J is TRBJ2-7, with 8 bases aligning to TRBD2. The CDR3 loop spans 14 amino acids. V trimming: 8 bases; J trimming: 6 bases; junction bases outside the gene matches: 12. The germline V gene encodes CDR1 MNHEY and CDR2 SVGAGI.

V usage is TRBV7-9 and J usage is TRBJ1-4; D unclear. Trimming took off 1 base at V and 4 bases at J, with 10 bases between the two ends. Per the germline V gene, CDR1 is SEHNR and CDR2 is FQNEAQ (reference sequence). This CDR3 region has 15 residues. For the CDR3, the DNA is TGTGCCAGCAGCTTAGGTGGCAGCGATAATGAAAAACTGTTTTTT. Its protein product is CASSLGGSDNEKLFF.